This T cell receptor beta chain was recovered during a study of PD-1 blockade in classical Hodgkin lymphoma. Overall study: Patients got intravenous nivolumab 3 mg/kg every 2 weeks. Whole-study findings and limits: No one has yet defined what causes the repertoire differences, which may be disease activity or prior therapy.

The CDR3 is made up of 15 amino acids. V lost 7 bases to trimming and J lost 0 bases, with 13 bases between them. Per germline, CDR1 MDHEN and CDR2 SYDVKM. Time point indicated: cycle 4 day 1 (C4D1), after more than five weeks of nivolumab. Exposure to brentuximab vedotin varied, and each patient had relapsed following autologous stem cell transplantation. The study purified CD4+ T cells from thawed PBMCs using magnetic negative selection. Details on this clone: Antigen specificity is unknown.

Repertoires were generated with immunoSEQ multiplex PCR, while TCRdb's copy carries only in-frame clones and drops some. The profile shows roughly 30,000 clones, 84% of them singletons. The origin of this receptor is a human donor with classical Hodgkin lymphoma. The V gene is TRBV28, the J gene TRBJ1-3; D is ambiguous. Sequenced here: CD4+ T cells from blood, sampled before the fourth cycle of nivolumab. CDR3 bases: TGTGCCAGCACCACCACAGTGGACTCTGGAAACACCATATATTTT. This translates into CASTTTVDSGNTIYF. Full variable domain (outside the CDR3, taken from reference TRBV28 and TRBJ1-3): DVKVTQSSRYLVKRTGEKVFLECVQDMDHENMFWYRQDPGLGLRLIYFSYDVKMKEKGDIPEGYSVSREKKERFSLILESASTNQTSMYLCASTTTVDSGNTIYFGEGSWLTVV.